A selection of T cell receptor beta chains follows, all from one sample in a study of blood T cell repertoires in COVID-19. Sequencing was performed with immunoSEQ multiplex PCR; in TCRdb, only in-frame clones are kept and a portion is missing. Of approximately 15,000 clones listed, around 77% were seen once; the top ten hold approximately 14%. What was sequenced was peripheral blood. The receptors derive from a human donor in a cohort sampled during active COVID-19. Each CDR3 is given with its conserved first and last residue.

V: TRBV19; CDR3: CASRGNQETQYF
V: TRBV12-3/TRBV12-4; CDR3: CASSLQGRQPQHF
V: TRBV18; CDR3: CASSLGQPHSNQPQHF
V: TRBV3-1/TRBV3-2; CDR3: CASTGTGVLEQYF
V: TRBV9; CDR3: CASSAGGSSTDTQYF
V: TRBV15; CDR3: CATSSRTGVVGELFF
V: TRBV28; CDR3: CASRAGLLYEQYF
V: TRBV3-1/TRBV3-2; CDR3: CASSQQSPGESDEQFF
V: TRBV27; CDR3: CASSLVGSTEAFF
V: TRBV19; CDR3: CASSSLAPGEPGANVLTF
V: TRBV7-2; CDR3: CASSPRLAGGRGQETQYF
V: TRBV11-2; CDR3: CASSTGTGGLNEQFF
V: TRBV5-6; CDR3: CASSFGTANTEAFF
V: TRBV11-2; CDR3: CASSLGRLAGLGNEQFF
V: TRBV6-1; CDR3: CASSEVPGQGQETQYF
V: TRBV28; CDR3: CASSLSSGTVRQPQHF
V: TRBV7-3; CDR3: CASSLAGGSTDTQYF
V: TRBV10-1; CDR3: CASRCTRRQVLNQPQHF
V: TRBV7-2; CDR3: CASSSVGPYEQYF
V: TRBV7-9; CDR3: CASSLEGGVGNQPQHF
V: TRBV20-1; CDR3: CSATRETQYF
V: TRBV3-1/TRBV3-2; CDR3: CASSQLPPDEQFF
V: TRBV5-4; CDR3: CASSLEPNSNQPQHF
V: TRBV10-3; CDR3: CAISVTVYEQYF
V: TRBV9; CDR3: CASSVGSGRGEQYF
V: TRBV2; CDR3: CARQSSGSYEQYF
V: TRBV6-5; CDR3: CASRQGTNYGYTF
V: TRBV5-1; CDR3: CASSIGTGAKGSSYEQYF
V: TRBV2; CDR3: CASSADTGKGQPQHF
V: TRBV28; CDR3: CASSSPGLAGGPDTQYF
V: TRBV3-1/TRBV3-2; CDR3: CASSPGTDYNEQFF
V: TRBV7-6; CDR3: CASSSLAGAYEQYF
V: TRBV13; CDR3: CASSDLAGEQETQYF